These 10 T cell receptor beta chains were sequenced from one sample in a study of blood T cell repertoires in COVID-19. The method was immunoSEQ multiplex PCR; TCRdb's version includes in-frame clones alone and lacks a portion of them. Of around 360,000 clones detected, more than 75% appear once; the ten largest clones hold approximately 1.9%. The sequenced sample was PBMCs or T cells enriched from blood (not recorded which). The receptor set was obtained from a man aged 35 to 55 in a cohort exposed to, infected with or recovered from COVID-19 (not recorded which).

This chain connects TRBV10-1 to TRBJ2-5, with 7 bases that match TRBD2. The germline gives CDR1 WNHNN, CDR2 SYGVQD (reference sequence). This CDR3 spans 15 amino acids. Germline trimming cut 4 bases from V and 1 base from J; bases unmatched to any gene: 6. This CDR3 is CASSGQSGGQETQYF. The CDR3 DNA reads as TGCGCCAGCAGTGGACAGTCGGGGGGCCAAGAGACCCAGTACTTC.

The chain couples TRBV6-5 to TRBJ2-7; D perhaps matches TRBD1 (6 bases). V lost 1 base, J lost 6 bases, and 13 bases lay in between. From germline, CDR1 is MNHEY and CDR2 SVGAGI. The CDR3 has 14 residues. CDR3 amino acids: CASSYWDTSPEQYF. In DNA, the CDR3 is TGTGCCAGCAGTTACTGGGACACTTCCCCCGAGCAGTACTTC.

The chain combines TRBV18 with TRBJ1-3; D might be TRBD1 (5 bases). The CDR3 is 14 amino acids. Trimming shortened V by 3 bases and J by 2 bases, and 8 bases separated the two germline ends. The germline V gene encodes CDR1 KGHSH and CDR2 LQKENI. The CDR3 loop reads CASSPREAGNTIYF. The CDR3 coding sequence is TGTGCCAGCTCACCCAGGGAAGCTGGAAACACCATATATTTT.

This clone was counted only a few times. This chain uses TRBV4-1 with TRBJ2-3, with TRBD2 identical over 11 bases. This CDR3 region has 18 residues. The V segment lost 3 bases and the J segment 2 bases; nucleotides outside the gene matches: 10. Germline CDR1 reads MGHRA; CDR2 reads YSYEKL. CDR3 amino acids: CASSQGTGLAAFTDTQYF. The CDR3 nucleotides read TGCGCCAGCAGCCAGGGGACGGGACTAGCGGCTTTCACAGATACGCAGTATTTT.

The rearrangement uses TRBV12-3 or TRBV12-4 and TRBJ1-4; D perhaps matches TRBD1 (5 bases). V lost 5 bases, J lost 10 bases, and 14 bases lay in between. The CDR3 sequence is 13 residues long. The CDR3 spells CASSRWRGRKLFF. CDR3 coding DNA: TGTGCCAGCAGTCGATGGCGGGGGAGAAAACTGTTTTTT.

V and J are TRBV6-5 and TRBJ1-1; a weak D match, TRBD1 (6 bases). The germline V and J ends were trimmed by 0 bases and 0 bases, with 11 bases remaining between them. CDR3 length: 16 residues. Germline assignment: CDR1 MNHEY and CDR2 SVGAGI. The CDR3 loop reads CASSYSGATVNTEAFF. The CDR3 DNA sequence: TGTGCCAGCAGTTACTCGGGGGCGACAGTGAACACTGAAGCTTTCTTT.

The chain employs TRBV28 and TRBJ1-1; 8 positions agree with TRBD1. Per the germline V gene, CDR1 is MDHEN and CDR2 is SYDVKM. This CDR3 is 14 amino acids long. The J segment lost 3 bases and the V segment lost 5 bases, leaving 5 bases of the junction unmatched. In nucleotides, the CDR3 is TGTGCCAGCAGTCCTTCGGACAGGGACACTGAAGCTTTCTTT. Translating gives CASSPSDRDTEAFF.

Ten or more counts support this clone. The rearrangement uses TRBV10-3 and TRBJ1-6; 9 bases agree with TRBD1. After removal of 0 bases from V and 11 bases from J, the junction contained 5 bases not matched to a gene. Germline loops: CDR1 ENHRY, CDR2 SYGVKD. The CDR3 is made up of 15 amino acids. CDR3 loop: CAISESRDRAPPLHF. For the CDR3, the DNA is TGTGCCATCAGTGAGTCTAGGGACAGGGCTCCACCCCTCCACTTT.

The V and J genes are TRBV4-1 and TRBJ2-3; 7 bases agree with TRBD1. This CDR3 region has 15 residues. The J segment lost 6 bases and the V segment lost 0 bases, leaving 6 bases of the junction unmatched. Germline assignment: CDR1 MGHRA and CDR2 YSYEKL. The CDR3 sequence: CASSQETGRSDTQYF. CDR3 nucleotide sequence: TGCGCCAGCAGCCAAGAGACAGGGCGCTCCGATACGCAGTATTTT.

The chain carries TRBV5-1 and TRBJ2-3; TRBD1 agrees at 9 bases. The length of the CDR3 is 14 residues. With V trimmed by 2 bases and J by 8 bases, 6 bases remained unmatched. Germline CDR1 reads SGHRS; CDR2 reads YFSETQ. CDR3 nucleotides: TGCGCCAGCAGCTTACGGGACAGGGAACTTACGCAGTATTTT. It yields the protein CASSLRDRELTQYF.